The 7 T cell receptor beta chains listed next were all sequenced from one sample in a study of blood T cell repertoires in COVID-19. Sequenced by immunoSEQ multiplex PCR; TCRdb stores in-frame clones only, minus some. The sample has 350,000 to 500,000 clones, roughly 90% seen once. Sequencing was done on a sample of PBMCs or T cells enriched from blood (not recorded which). The receptors shown here come from a woman under 30 who had been exposed to COVID-19.

This clone appeared once. Here the CDR3 DNA reads TGCGCCAGCAGCCAAACAGGGGGGGTAGAAGCTTTCTTT. This sequence encodes CASSQTGGVEAFF. The rearrangement uses TRBV5-1 and TRBJ1-1, with 8 bases that match TRBD1. Per the germline V gene, CDR1 is SGHRS and CDR2 is YFSETQ. Germline trimming cut 4 bases from V and 8 bases from J; bases unmatched to any gene: 7. This CDR3 has 13 amino acids.

The V and J genes are TRBV18 and TRBJ1-3; D not resolved. Trimming stripped 4 bases from V and 4 bases from J, with 14 bases between. The CDR3 consists of 15 residues. CDR1 is KGHSH, CDR2 LQKENI, per germline. The CDR3 region is CASSRTSGLGNTIYF. The CDR3 nucleotides read TGTGCCAGCTCACGCACGTCAGGCTTAGGAAACACCATATATTTT.

The J gene is TRBJ2-7, the V gene TRBV6-1, with a possible D match to TRBD1 (6 bases). Per germline, CDR1 MNHNS and CDR2 SASEGT. The CDR3 consists of 16 residues. V lost 3 bases, J lost 3 bases, and 18 bases lay in between. CDR3 bases: TGTGCCAGCAGTGATATTTTAGTACAGGGTATCTACGAGCAGTACTTC. This gives the protein CASSDILVQGIYEQYF.

The chain joins TRBV7-2 to TRBJ1-5, with TRBD1 identical over 10 bases. The CDR3 is 16 amino acids. Germline assignment: CDR1 SGHTA and CDR2 FQGNSA. The V segment lost 4 bases and the J segment 3 bases; nucleotides outside the gene matches: 6. CDR3 sequence (DNA): TGTGCCAGCAGCTCCGGGACAGGGGCCTTCAATCAGCCCCAGCATTTT. Translating gives CASSSGTGAFNQPQHF.

The V and J genes are TRBV5-1 and TRBJ1-1, with D tentatively TRBD1 (6 bases). CDR1 is SGHRS and CDR2 is YFSETQ in the germline V gene. CDR3 length: 15 residues. Trimming took 1 base from V and 1 from J, leaving 11 bases between them. The CDR3 sequence: CASSLLGQQNTEAFF. The CDR3 DNA sequence: TGCGCCAGCAGCTTGTTGGGACAACAGAACACTGAAGCTTTCTTT.

The chain uses TRBV28 and TRBJ2-7; D is undetermined. Germline V gene lookup returns CDR1 MDHEN and CDR2 SYDVKM. The V and J ends lost 10 bases and 7 bases respectively, with 23 bases between them. The CDR3 totals 14 residues. The CDR3 region has the DNA TGTGCCACCACCTCCCACGGCAGCCCGGAGGAGCAGTACTTC. Translating it yields CATTSHGSPEEQYF.

The chain combines TRBV24-1 with TRBJ1-5; tentatively, D is TRBD1 (6 bases). V was pared by 5 bases and J by 7 bases, with 14 bases between. CDR3 length: 14 amino acids. The germline CDR1 and CDR2 sequences are KGHDR and SFDVKD. The CDR3 coding sequence is TGTGCCACCAGTGGTCCCCAGGGGAACCAGCCCCAGCATTTT. This translates into CATSGPQGNQPQHF.